This is a list of T cell receptor beta chains from one sample in a study of technical replicates of blood from a few donors. Sequenced by immunoSEQ multiplex PCR; TCRdb stores in-frame clones only, minus some. The table includes over 50,000 clones, approximately 97% detected once. Material for sequencing was T cells isolated from PBMCs. The receptors were gathered from a human donor in good health. The CDR3 runs from the conserved cysteine through the conserved F or W. The D gene is left open where the match is weak.

d_call	v_call	cdr3_length	j_call	cdr3_nt	cdr3_aa
TRBD2	TRBV6-6	14	TRBJ2-1	TGTGCCACCAGGACTAGCGGGGTACGGTATGAGCAGTTCTTC	CATRTSGVRYEQFF
NA	TRBV5-4	15	TRBJ2-7	TGTGCCAGCAGCTTGGACCCCCGGGAGTTGTACGAGCAGTACTTC	CASSLDPRELYEQYF
NA	TRBV6-5	14	TRBJ1-6	TGTGCCAGCAGTTACACTCGAAGAGAGTCACCCCTCCACTTT	CASSYTRRESPLHF
NA	TRBV4-1	17	TRBJ1-1	TGCGCCAGCAGCCAAGGGCGCCGGGGAGAGGGGAACACTGAAGCTTTCTTT	CASSQGRRGEGNTEAFF
NA	TRBV27	13	TRBJ1-6	TGTGCCAGCAGCCGAGGTCTTAATTCACCCCTCCACTTT	CASSRGLNSPLHF
NA	TRBV28	13	TRBJ1-3	TGTGCCAGCAGACCAGGGCCTGGAAACACCATATATTTT	CASRPGPGNTIYF
TRBD2	TRBV2	13	TRBJ2-5	TGTGCCAGCAGTCCACTAGCGGGGGGGCCAGAGTACTTC	CASSPLAGGPEYF
TRBD1	TRBV4-1	21	TRBJ1-4	TGCGCCAGCAGCCAAGGACGAATTGGTAGTTCGACAGGGACGGTCGGGGAAAAACTGTTTTTT	CASSQGRIGSSTGTVGEKLFF
NA	TRBV6-1	13	TRBJ1-6	TGTGCCAGCAGTGAAGCATTAGCCTCACCCCTCCACTTT	CASSEALASPLHF
TRBD2	TRBV27	15	TRBJ2-7	TGTGCCAGCAGGCCGGGACTAGCGGGAGTAGGTGAGCAGTACTTC	CASRPGLAGVGEQYF
NA	TRBV7-8	14	TRBJ2-7	TGTGCCAGCAGCTTACCGCCTATAATGTACGAGCAGTACTTC	CASSLPPIMYEQYF
NA	TRBV5-4	16	TRBJ1-2	TGTGCCAGCAGCTCGACGGGACAAAGTCACTTGTATGGCTACACCTTC	CASSSTGQSHLYGYTF
TRBD1	TRBV30	14	TRBJ2-3	TGTGCCAGGGACAGGGTAAGAGGCTCAGATACGCAGTATTTT	CARDRVRGSDTQYF
TRBD1	TRBV6-1	16	TRBJ2-3	TGTGCCAGCAGTGACCCCGACAGGGAATTCACAGATACGCAGTATTTT	CASSDPDREFTDTQYF
NA	TRBV7-8	15	TRBJ1-5	TGTGCCAGCAGCTTCTCCCGGGTCTCGCATCAGCCCCAGCATTTT	CASSFSRVSHQPQHF
TRBD2	TRBV7-3	19	TRBJ2-3	TGTGCCAGCAGCCCGGGACTAGCGGGTTTGCCGCCGGCGACGGATACGCAGTATTTT	CASSPGLAGLPPATDTQYF